This T cell receptor beta chain is drawn from a study of T cells in Graves' hyperthyroidism and ophthalmopathy. The study, taken as a whole, reports: Blood also showed most of the thyroid clonotypes that were expanded above 0.001.

TCR beta CDR3 regions were amplified from RNA transcripts. A set of HTBI primers served as the primers for a first-round RT-PCR of the TCR CDR3. TCRdb ran MiXCR on the multiplex PCR reads and lists one entry per CDR3 protein. Counted here are roughly 380,000 distinct CDR3 sequences, roughly 13% occurring once; the ten biggest clones make up 5.3%. This CDR3 has 15 residues. Trimming removed 6 bases from V and 2 bases from J, with 16 bases in between. Germline assignment: CDR1 MDHEN and CDR2 SYDVKM. In patients aged 18 to 65, hyperthyroidism was newly diagnosed, with duration under 2 months. Out of less than 12 ml of fresh peripheral blood came the PBMCs. In this sample, this clonotype turned up many times. Its antigen is not known.

Sequencing was carried out using blood. The receptor was isolated from a woman aged 18 to 35 with Graves' hyperthyroidism. V and J are TRBV28 and TRBJ1-1, with D possibly matching TRBD1 (6 bases). The CDR3 protein is CASSLAGTHNTEAFF. CDR3 nucleotides: TGTGCCAGCAGCCTTGCTGGGACACACAACACTGAAGCTTTCTTT.